Listed below are T cell receptor beta chains from one sample, sequenced in a study of shared clonotypes between healthy human individuals. Assay used: immunoSEQ multiplex PCR; TCRdb lists only in-frame clones, some missing. The sample records over 2 million clones, 85% to 95% being singletons. Sequenced sample: naive CD4+ T cells from PBMCs. These receptor sequences come from a man younger than 30 in good health. Some clones in this sample may be carry-over from other donors' samples. Both conserved end residues are part of each CDR3. Each record gives: CDR3 protein, CDR3 DNA, D gene, V gene, clone size, J gene, CDR3 length. The D gene is left open where the match is weak. Clone size is not always given. Where it is, it says once, few, many or a class for expanded clones.

CDR3: CSVRMYEQYF
DNA: TGCAGCGTTAGAATGTACGAGCAGTACTTC
D: .
V: TRBV29-1
size: .
J: TRBJ2-7
length: 10

CDR3: CASSPQGSEQYF
DNA: TGTGCCAGCAGCCCACAGGGATCCGAGCAGTACTTC
D: .
V: TRBV27
size: .
J: TRBJ2-7
length: 12

CDR3: CASSYSGVSGVYEQYF
DNA: TGTGCCAGCAGTTACTCGGGGGTCTCCGGTGTTTACGAGCAGTACTTC
D: .
V: TRBV6-5
size: .
J: TRBJ2-7
length: 16

CDR3: CASRAYSHKTGELFF
DNA: TGTGCCAGCAGGGCTTACTCCCATAAGACCGGGGAGCTGTTTTTT
D: .
V: TRBV28
size: .
J: TRBJ2-2
length: 15

CDR3: CASSVGLAGRDTQYF
DNA: TGTGCCAGCAGCGTAGGACTAGCGGGTAGAGATACGCAGTATTTT
D: TRBD2
V: TRBV9
size: once
J: TRBJ2-3
length: 15

CDR3: CAWRAVNTGELFF
DNA: TGTGCCTGGCGAGCGGTGAACACCGGGGAGCTGTTTTTT
D: .
V: TRBV30
size: .
J: TRBJ2-2
length: 13

CDR3: CASSQDFGSSGYTF
DNA: TGTGCCAGCAGCCAAGATTTCGGGTCTAGTGGCTACACCTTC
D: .
V: TRBV4-2
size: .
J: TRBJ1-2
length: 14

CDR3: CASRGFMNTEAFF
DNA: TGTGCCAGCAGGGGTTTCATGAACACTGAAGCTTTCTTT
D: .
V: TRBV6-5
size: .
J: TRBJ1-1
length: 13

CDR3: CASSLSGFSPSTDTQYF
DNA: TGTGCCAGTAGTCTCTCCGGGTTTAGCCCTAGCACAGATACGCAGTATTTT
D: .
V: TRBV19
size: .
J: TRBJ2-3
length: 17

CDR3: CASSLGSFNEKLFF
DNA: TGTGCCAGCAGCTTAGGCAGCTTTAATGAAAAACTGTTTTTT
D: .
V: TRBV5-6
size: .
J: TRBJ1-4
length: 14

CDR3: CASRREDTNEQFF
DNA: TGCGCCAGCAGGCGGGAGGATACGAATGAGCAGTTCTTC
D: TRBD2
V: TRBV5-1
size: .
J: TRBJ2-1
length: 13

CDR3: CASSLSWNRQHYEQYF
DNA: TGCGCCAGCAGCTTGTCGTGGAACAGGCAACACTACGAGCAGTACTTC
D: .
V: TRBV5-1
size: .
J: TRBJ2-7
length: 16

CDR3: CASTGGQTQYF
DNA: TGTGCCAGCACCGGGGGGCAGACCCAGTACTTC
D: .
V: TRBV27
size: .
J: TRBJ2-5
length: 11

CDR3: CASSMGERRSRGQFF
DNA: TGTGCCAGTAGTATGGGGGAGAGGCGGTCAAGGGGGCAGTTCTTC
D: .
V: TRBV19
size: .
J: TRBJ2-1
length: 15

CDR3: CASSRGPNEGEQFF
DNA: TGTGCCAGCAGCCGGGGACCAAACGAGGGAGAGCAGTTCTTC
D: .
V: TRBV28
size: once
J: TRBJ2-1
length: 14

CDR3: CASLPNRGGPSSYNEQFF
DNA: TGTGCCAGCTTACCGAACCGGGGAGGACCGAGCTCCTACAATGAGCAGTTCTTC
D: .
V: TRBV18
size: .
J: TRBJ2-1
length: 18

CDR3: CASSPALVTNEKLFF
DNA: TGTGCCAGCAGCCCCGCACTGGTCACTAATGAAAAACTGTTTTTT
D: .
V: TRBV7-9
size: .
J: TRBJ1-4
length: 15

CDR3: CASSYDGGTDTQYF
DNA: TGTGCCAGCAGTTACGACGGTGGGACAGATACGCAGTATTTT
D: .
V: TRBV6-5
size: .
J: TRBJ2-3
length: 14

CDR3: CAQIGRDTEAFF
DNA: TGTGCACAGATCGGGAGGGACACTGAAGCTTTCTTT
D: .
V: TRBV6-4
size: .
J: TRBJ1-1
length: 12

CDR3: CASSVDPAGDNEQFF
DNA: TGTGCCAGCAGCGTAGACCCAGCGGGGGACAATGAGCAGTTCTTC
D: TRBD2
V: TRBV9
size: .
J: TRBJ2-1
length: 15

CDR3: CASSVVPGEQFF
DNA: TGCGCCAGCAGTGTTGTGCCGGGTGAGCAGTTCTTC
D: .
V: TRBV10-1
size: .
J: TRBJ2-1
length: 12

CDR3: CASRATSGANTGELFF
DNA: TGTGCCAGCAGGGCGACTAGCGGGGCGAACACCGGGGAGCTGTTTTTT
D: TRBD2
V: TRBV6-6
size: .
J: TRBJ2-2
length: 16

CDR3: CASTWGSNSGANVLTF
DNA: TGTGCCAGCACGTGGGGCAGTAACTCTGGGGCCAACGTCCTGACTTTC
D: .
V: TRBV13
size: .
J: TRBJ2-6
length: 16

CDR3: CASSLDRTYGYTF
DNA: TGTGCCAGCAGCTTGGACAGAACCTATGGCTACACCTTC
D: .
V: TRBV5-6
size: .
J: TRBJ1-2
length: 13

CDR3: CSVMGAKVGATEAFF
DNA: TGCAGCGTAATGGGGGCGAAGGTTGGCGCCACTGAAGCTTTCTTT
D: .
V: TRBV29-1
size: few
J: TRBJ1-1
length: 15

CDR3: CASSRIQGAELAGANVLTF
DNA: TGCGCCAGCAGCCGCATACAGGGGGCAGAATTAGCTGGGGCCAACGTCCTGACTTTC
D: TRBD1
V: TRBV4-3
size: .
J: TRBJ2-6
length: 19

CDR3: CASSYSAGRTPLHF
DNA: TGTGCCAGCAGTTACTCGGCCGGGAGGACACCCCTCCACTTT
D: .
V: TRBV28
size: .
J: TRBJ1-6
length: 14

CDR3: CASRQTQGSPGHF
DNA: TGTGCCAGCAGACAAACACAGGGGAGCCCCGGGCATTTT
D: TRBD1
V: TRBV28
size: few
J: TRBJ1-5
length: 13

CDR3: CASSTRGTGGNQPQHF
DNA: TGCGCCAGCAGCACAAGAGGAACAGGGGGCAATCAGCCCCAGCATTTT
D: TRBD1
V: TRBV4-1
size: .
J: TRBJ1-5
length: 16

CDR3: CAWSGQGAAQAFF
DNA: TGTGCCTGGAGCGGACAGGGGGCGGCTCAAGCTTTCTTT
D: TRBD1
V: TRBV30
size: .
J: TRBJ1-1
length: 13

CDR3: CASSFSAGNTIYF
DNA: TGTGCCAGCAGTTTTAGTGCTGGAAACACCATATATTTT
D: .
V: TRBV28
size: .
J: TRBJ1-3
length: 13

CDR3: CASSLLGQGTYEQYF
DNA: TGTGCCAGCAGTTTGTTGGGACAGGGCACTTACGAGCAGTACTTC
D: TRBD1
V: TRBV27
size: .
J: TRBJ2-7
length: 15

CDR3: CASRGAGGVYNEQFF
DNA: TGTGCCAGCAGGGGGGCGGGAGGAGTCTACAATGAGCAGTTCTTC
D: TRBD2
V: TRBV6-5
size: .
J: TRBJ2-1
length: 15

CDR3: CASSFRLTSQSSNEQFF
DNA: TGTGCCAGCAGTTTCCGTCTGACTAGTCAATCTAGCAATGAGCAGTTCTTC
D: .
V: TRBV27
size: once
J: TRBJ2-1
length: 17

CDR3: CASSPLAGRGNEQFF
DNA: TGCGCCAGCAGCCCATTAGCGGGAAGGGGCAATGAGCAGTTCTTC
D: TRBD2
V: TRBV5-1
size: .
J: TRBJ2-1
length: 15

CDR3: CASSRRGPVSTDTQYF
DNA: TGTGCCAGCAGCCGTCGGGGCCCCGTTTCCACAGATACGCAGTATTTT
D: .
V: TRBV7-8
size: .
J: TRBJ2-3
length: 16

CDR3: CASSLVLGRSYF
DNA: TGTGCCAGCAGTTTAGTTCTCGGGAGATCTTATTTT
D: .
V: TRBV28
size: .
J: TRBJ2-3
length: 12

CDR3: CASSPFMGLNTEAFF
DNA: TGTGCCAGCAGCCCCTTTATGGGGTTGAACACTGAAGCTTTCTTT
D: .
V: TRBV7-2
size: .
J: TRBJ1-1
length: 15

CDR3: CASRGLLRGAGELFF
DNA: TGTGCCAGCAGGGGACTCTTAAGAGGAGCCGGGGAGCTGTTTTTT
D: .
V: TRBV27
size: .
J: TRBJ2-2
length: 15

CDR3: CASSEGRVFF
DNA: TGTGCCAGCAGTGAAGGAAGGGTATTCTTC
D: .
V: TRBV6-1
size: .
J: TRBJ2-1
length: 10

CDR3: CASSPTVRRDTEAFF
DNA: TGCGCCAGCAGCCCCACGGTACGAAGGGACACTGAAGCTTTCTTT
D: .
V: TRBV5-1
size: .
J: TRBJ1-1
length: 15

CDR3: CASSLAEGGVYGYTF
DNA: TGCGCCAGCAGCTTGGCCGAGGGGGGCGTCTATGGCTACACCTTC
D: .
V: TRBV5-1
size: once
J: TRBJ1-2
length: 15

CDR3: CASSFFRGTEAFF
DNA: TGTGCCAGCAGCTTTTTCAGGGGCACTGAAGCTTTCTTT
D: .
V: TRBV11-2
size: .
J: TRBJ1-1
length: 13

CDR3: CASSFNRGETQYF
DNA: TGTGCCAGCAGTTTTAACAGGGGGGAGACCCAGTACTTC
D: TRBD1
V: TRBV28
size: .
J: TRBJ2-5
length: 13

CDR3: CASSATSGSETQYF
DNA: TGCGCCAGCAGCGCGACTAGCGGGAGTGAGACCCAGTACTTC
D: TRBD2
V: TRBV5-1
size: .
J: TRBJ2-5
length: 14

CDR3: CASSFGGRGDEQFF
DNA: TGTGCCAGCAGCTTCGGCGGGAGAGGCGATGAGCAGTTCTTC
D: TRBD2
V: TRBV5-4
size: .
J: TRBJ2-1
length: 14

CDR3: CASSGGLAAPQETQYF
DNA: TGTGCCAGCAGTGGAGGACTAGCGGCCCCGCAAGAGACCCAGTACTTC
D: TRBD2
V: TRBV6-1
size: .
J: TRBJ2-5
length: 16

CDR3: CASSFTTYDRDEQYF
DNA: TGTGCCAGCAGCTTTACGACCTACGACAGGGACGAGCAGTACTTC
D: TRBD1
V: TRBV5-4
size: .
J: TRBJ2-7
length: 15